This TCR beta chain was recorded in a study of response to subunit inactivated influenza vaccine. V trimming: 8 bases; J trimming: 7 bases; junction bases outside the gene matches: 15. The CDR3 runs 16 residues. The germline gives CDR1 SGHAT, CDR2 FQNNGV. A remark on this clonotype: Antigen: not known.

TCRdb itself ran the RT-PCR reads through MiXCR, one entry per CDR3 protein. The table has around 180,000 distinct CDR3 sequences, about 10% seen once; the top ten hold 11%. General observations from the study: That few new T cells are recruited by each seasonal influenza vaccination was the authors' suggestion.

The V and J genes are TRBV11-2 and TRBJ2-5; 11 bases fit TRBD2. This TCR came from a man between 50 and 59 years old who received an inactivated influenza vaccine. Source: non-naive T cells sorted from PBMCs, taken on the day of vaccination. The CDR3 spells CASAISSGGLRGTQYF. CDR3 nucleotide sequence: TGTGCCAGCGCAATTTCTAGCGGGGGGCTCAGGGGGACCCAGTACTTC.